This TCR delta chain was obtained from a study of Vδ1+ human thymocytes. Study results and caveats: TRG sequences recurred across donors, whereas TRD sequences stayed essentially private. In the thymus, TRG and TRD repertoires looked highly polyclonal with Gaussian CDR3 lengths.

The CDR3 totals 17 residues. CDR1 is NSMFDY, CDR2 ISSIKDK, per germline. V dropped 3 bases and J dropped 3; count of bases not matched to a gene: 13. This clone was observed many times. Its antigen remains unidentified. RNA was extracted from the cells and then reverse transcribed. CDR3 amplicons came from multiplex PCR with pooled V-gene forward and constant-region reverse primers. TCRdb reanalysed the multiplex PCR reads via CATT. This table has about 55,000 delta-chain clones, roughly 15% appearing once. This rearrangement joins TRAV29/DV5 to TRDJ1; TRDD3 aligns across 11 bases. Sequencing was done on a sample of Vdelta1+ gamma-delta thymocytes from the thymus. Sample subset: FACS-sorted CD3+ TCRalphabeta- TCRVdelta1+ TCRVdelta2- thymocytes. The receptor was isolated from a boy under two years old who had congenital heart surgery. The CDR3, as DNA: TGTGCAGCAACCGAAAATCTGGGGGATACCTCGCCCGATAAACTCATCTTT. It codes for CAATENLGDTSPDKLIF.